The clone carrying this T cell receptor (beta chain) has just a few counts. The antigen is not known. Markers CD45RO/CCR7/CD25/CD127/CD95/CD27 served to sort CD4+ naive, central memory, regulatory and stem cell-like memory cells. Sorted cells reached over 95% purity in every population. The data derive from a study of beta chain features in type 1 diabetes. The study, taken as a whole, reports: A moderate, significant TCRB CDR3 shortening appeared in type 1 diabetes across four CD4+ subsets.

The investigators reverse transcribed all of the isolated RNA, so they sequenced expressed TCRB transcripts. Generated by immunoSEQ multiplex PCR, the TCRdb table keeps only in-frame clones and is missing some. The data hold more than 250,000 clones, with around 22% observed a single time. The receptor was derived from a woman aged 25-40 years with type 1 diabetes. The specimen sequenced was naive CD4+ T cells from blood.

CDR3 DNA sequence: TGCAGCGTGCCAGCGACTAGCACAGATACGCAGTATTTT. Residues: CSVPATSTDTQYF. V and J are TRBV29-1 and TRBJ2-3; D is ambiguous. Between the trimmed V and J ends, which lost 6 bases and 0 bases, there was a span of 10 bases. CDR1 SQVTM and CDR2 ANQGSEA come from the germline V gene. The CDR3 contains 13 residues.